A single sample is the source of the 4 T cell receptor beta chains below, sequenced in a study of blood T cell repertoires in COVID-19. Profiled with immunoSEQ multiplex PCR; TCRdb holds only in-frame clones, not every one. The sample includes more than 300,000 clones, roughly 86% of them seen just once. Material: PBMCs or T cells enriched from blood (not recorded which). The source is a man aged 35 to 55 in a cohort exposed to, infected with or recovered from COVID-19 (not recorded which).

This clone is deemed medium-sized. V and J are TRBV11-2 and TRBJ1-6; 7 nucleotides line up with TRBD1. CDR1 is SGHAT, CDR2 FQNNGV, per germline. There are 16 residues in the CDR3. Trimming removed 5 bases from V and 7 bases from J; junction bases left unmatched: 11. The CDR3 loop is CASSPPYGTANSPLHF. In DNA, the CDR3 is TGTGCCAGCAGCCCCCCATACGGGACAGCGAATTCACCCCTCCACTTT.

The chain links TRBV27 to TRBJ1-6; the D is unclear. Germline loops: CDR1 MNHEY, CDR2 SMNVEV (reference sequence). Trimming removed 2 bases at V and 10 bases at J, with 12 bases between. The CDR3 extends over 14 amino acids. CDR3 loop: CASSLPGYDSPLHF. CDR3 nucleotide sequence: TGTGCCAGCAGTTTACCCGGGTATGACTCACCCCTCCACTTT.

The rearrangement joins TRBV18 to TRBJ1-2, with TRBD1 identical over 7 bases. V trimming: 3 bases; J trimming: 7 bases; junction bases outside the gene matches: 14. CDR3 size: 16 residues. The V gene's germline CDR1 is KGHSH and CDR2 LQKENI. The CDR3 sequence is CASSPKESATGFGYTF. The CDR3 coding sequence is TGTGCCAGCTCACCTAAAGAAAGCGCGACAGGGTTTGGCTACACCTTC.

This chain joins TRBV4-1 and TRBJ2-1; 7 bases align to TRBD2. CDR3 size: 16 residues. J gave up 5 bases and V 2 bases, and 9 bases lay outside the gene matches. Germline lookup yields CDR1 MGHRA and CDR2 YSYEKL. The CDR3 sequence: CASSQLGGSLDNEQFF. The CDR3, as DNA: TGCGCCAGCAGCCAACTGGGCGGGAGTCTGGACAATGAGCAGTTCTTC.